This is a list of T cell receptor beta chains from one sample in a study of CD8+ T cells in alopecia areata. The protocol was immunoSEQ multiplex PCR, while the TCRdb copy is restricted to in-frame clones and leaves out a portion. The sample records about 200,000 clones, approximately 56% being singletons. Here the sequenced sample was CD4+ T cells sorted from blood, taken at week 4, from a patient treated with tofacitinib. These receptors were taken from a human donor with alopecia areata. Each CDR3 is given with its conserved first and last residue. The D gene is left open where the match is weak. Only part of the rows carry a size: once, few, many, or a class if the clone is expanded.

size	D	V	J	CDR3	DNA
NA	TRBD1	TRBV6-5	TRBJ1-1	CASSRDRAAEAFF	TGTGCCAGCAGCCGTGACAGGGCCGCTGAAGCTTTCTTT
few	NA	TRBV10-3	TRBJ2-5	CAISLNQETQYF	TGTGCCATCAGCCTCAACCAAGAGACCCAGTACTTC
NA	NA	TRBV30	TRBJ1-2	CAWRIMGAPPWIYGYTF	TGTGCCTGGAGAATTATGGGGGCCCCTCCATGGATCTATGGCTACACCTTC
NA	NA	TRBV29-1	TRBJ1-3	CSVPGWGNTIYF	TGCAGCGTTCCGGGCTGGGGAAACACCATATATTTT
many	NA	TRBV6-1	TRBJ2-3	CASRTASTDTQYF	TGTGCCAGCAGGACAGCTAGCACAGATACGCAGTATTTT
NA	NA	TRBV7-7	TRBJ2-5	CASSPLRGDQETQYF	TGTGCTAGCAGCCCCCTAAGGGGCGACCAAGAGACCCAGTACTTC
NA	NA	TRBV20-1	TRBJ2-5	CSLVWGETQYF	TGCAGTCTTGTCTGGGGAGAGACCCAGTACTTC
NA	NA	TRBV7-7	TRBJ2-2	CASSSGTGLSNTGELFF	TGTGCTAGCAGCTCCGGCACAGGGCTTTCGAACACCGGGGAGCTGTTTTTT
NA	TRBD1	TRBV7-2	TRBJ2-5	CASSLFPDRGETQYF	TGTGCCAGCAGCCTCTTCCCCGACAGGGGAGAGACCCAGTACTTC
NA	NA	TRBV29-1	TRBJ2-5	CSVQGIHQETQYF	TGCAGCGTCCAGGGAATCCATCAAGAGACCCAGTACTTC
NA	TRBD2	TRBV28	TRBJ2-5	CASSLYLRGGLQETQYF	TGTGCCAGCAGTTTATACCTCCGGGGGGGGCTCCAAGAGACCCAGTACTTC
NA	TRBD2	TRBV30	TRBJ2-7	CASATGGEQYF	TGTGCCTCTGCTACGGGGGGCGAGCAGTACTTC
NA	NA	TRBV4-1	TRBJ2-5	CASSQVWWSRGQETQYF	TGCGCCAGCAGCCAAGTGTGGTGGTCTCGGGGGCAAGAGACCCAGTACTTC
once	NA	TRBV6-5	TRBJ2-7	CASTRTRRSYEQYF	TGTGCCAGCACTCGTACTCGTCGCTCCTACGAGCAGTACTTC
NA	NA	TRBV19	TRBJ1-1	CASTLEDSSVDTEAFF	TGTGCCAGTACCCTTGAGGACAGTTCCGTCGACACTGAAGCTTTCTTT
NA	NA	TRBV30	TRBJ1-1	CAWSLNTEAFF	TGTGCCTGGAGCCTGAACACTGAAGCTTTCTTT
NA	NA	TRBV6-6	TRBJ1-1	CASTKEAEAFF	TGTGCCAGCACTAAGGAGGCTGAAGCTTTCTTT
few	TRBD1	TRBV2	TRBJ2-5	CASSGQAYQETQYF	TGTGCCAGCTCGGGACAGGCGTACCAAGAGACCCAGTACTTC
few	TRBD1	TRBV29-1	TRBJ1-6	CSVAAGTEDSPLHF	TGCAGCGTTGCCGCCGGGACAGAGGATTCACCCCTCCACTTT
NA	NA	TRBV29-1	TRBJ1-5	CSVTDGSNQPQHF	TGCAGCGTTACGGACGGAAGCAATCAGCCCCAGCATTTT
NA	NA	TRBV7-2	TRBJ1-6	CASSPDSANSPLHF	TGTGCCAGCAGCCCTGACAGTGCTAATTCACCCCTCCACTTT
NA	TRBD1	TRBV5-6	TRBJ1-2	CASSRGQGAYGYTF	TGTGCCAGCAGCCGCGGACAGGGGGCCTATGGCTACACCTTC
NA	NA	TRBV11-2	TRBJ2-5	CASAPGAVWETQYF	TGTGCCAGCGCCCCGGGCGCAGTTTGGGAGACCCAGTACTTC
NA	NA	TRBV30	TRBJ1-5	CAWSVRGDQPQHF	TGTGCCTGGAGTGTACGCGGCGATCAGCCCCAGCATTTT
NA	TRBD1	TRBV30	TRBJ1-3	CAWRRQGVSGNTIYF	TGTGCCTGGAGACGACAGGGGGTCTCTGGAAACACCATATATTTT
NA	NA	TRBV29-1	TRBJ1-1	CSVVGRGPTNEAFF	TGCAGCGTCGTCGGGAGGGGCCCCACTAATGAAGCTTTCTTT
NA	TRBD2	TRBV5-1	TRBJ2-2	CASSTERGVNTGELFF	TGCGCCAGCAGCACCGAGCGGGGGGTGAACACCGGGGAGCTGTTTTTT
NA	NA	TRBV7-9	TRBJ1-1	CASSIQEDTEAFF	TGTGCCAGCAGCATACAGGAGGACACTGAAGCTTTCTTT
NA	NA	TRBV30	TRBJ2-6	CAWRELGAGANVLTF	TGTGCCTGGAGGGAACTAGGGGCTGGGGCCAACGTCCTGACTTTC
few	NA	TRBV30	TRBJ1-3	CAWTLSGNTIYF	TGTGCCTGGACCCTCTCTGGAAACACCATATATTTT
NA	TRBD2	TRBV30	TRBJ2-7	CAWNGGGAYEQYF	TGTGCCTGGAATGGCGGGGGGGCGTACGAGCAGTACTTC
NA	NA	TRBV18	TRBJ2-7	CASSPTDYEQYF	TGTGCCAGCTCACCTACAGACTACGAGCAGTACTTC
NA	NA	TRBV27	TRBJ1-6	CASSKAPHSYNSPLHF	TGTGCCAGCAGTAAAGCCCCCCACTCCTATAATTCACCCCTCCACTTT
NA	NA	TRBV30	TRBJ1-3	CAWSAGDSNTIYF	TGTGCCTGGAGTGCCGGGGATAGTAACACCATATATTTT
NA	NA	TRBV29-1	TRBJ2-1	CSAAGGNVYNEQFF	TGCAGCGCTGCCGGGGGAAATGTATACAATGAGCAGTTCTTC
few	NA	TRBV19	TRBJ1-2	CASSTPRTIYNGYTF	TGTGCCAGTAGTACCCCGCGGACAATTTATAATGGCTACACCTTC
NA	NA	TRBV5-1	TRBJ2-3	CASSLDTSPTDTQYF	TGCGCCAGCAGCTTGGATACTAGCCCCACAGATACGCAGTATTTT
NA	NA	TRBV4-1	TRBJ2-2	CASSQEGVTNTGELFF	TGCGCCAGCAGCCAAGAGGGAGTTACGAACACCGGGGAGCTGTTTTTT
NA	NA	TRBV7-2	TRBJ2-7	CASSLALRISVEQYF	TGTGCCAGCAGCTTAGCGCTGAGAATATCGGTCGAGCAGTACTTC
NA	NA	TRBV5-4	TRBJ2-1	CASTSRTGEAYNEQFF	TGTGCCAGCACCTCCCGTACGGGGGAGGCCTACAATGAGCAGTTCTTC
few	NA	TRBV29-1	TRBJ2-5	CSVSKDQETQYF	TGCAGCGTTTCGAAGGATCAAGAGACCCAGTACTTC
NA	TRBD2	TRBV20-1	TRBJ2-5	CSARLAETQYF	TGCAGTGCCAGACTAGCGGAGACCCAGTACTTC
once	NA	TRBV4-1	TRBJ2-7	CASSQGTVVGVEQYF	TGCGCCAGCAGCCAAGGTACGGTGGTCGGGGTGGAGCAGTACTTC
NA	NA	TRBV7-2	TRBJ2-1	CASSLMSAYNEQFF	TGTGCCAGCAGCTTAATGTCTGCCTACAATGAGCAGTTCTTC
NA	NA	TRBV30	TRBJ2-5	CAWSPRGETQYF	TGTGCCTGGAGTCCAAGGGGGGAGACCCAGTACTTC
few	NA	TRBV7-8	TRBJ2-3	CASSLDSGRSPTQYF	TGTGCCAGCAGCTTAGACAGCGGTCGCTCTCCTACGCAGTATTTT
NA	TRBD1	TRBV11-2	TRBJ2-6	CASSTGTAGANVLTF	TGTGCCAGCAGCACCGGGACAGCTGGGGCCAACGTCCTGACTTTC
NA	TRBD1	TRBV7-9	TRBJ1-6	CASSLPGQGSNSPLHF	TGTGCCAGCAGCCTTCCGGGACAGGGATCTAATTCACCCCTCCACTTT
NA	TRBD1	TRBV7-2	TRBJ1-1	CASSFRGRTEAFF	TGTGCCAGCAGCTTCAGGGGGCGGACTGAAGCTTTCTTT
NA	NA	TRBV6-5	TRBJ2-3	CASSDRSTDTQYF	TGTGCCAGCAGTGACAGGAGCACAGATACGCAGTATTTT
NA	NA	TRBV29-1	TRBJ2-5	CSVEGTRKETQYF	TGCAGCGTTGAAGGGACACGAAAAGAGACCCAGTACTTC
NA	NA	TRBV7-9	TRBJ2-3	CASSLVEDTQYF	TGTGCCAGCAGCTTAGTGGAGGATACGCAGTATTTT
NA	NA	TRBV25-1	TRBJ2-1	CASSREINEQFF	TGTGCCAGCAGTAGGGAGATAAATGAGCAGTTCTTC
NA	NA	TRBV7-2	TRBJ2-1	CASSPGSSYNEQFF	TGTGCCAGCAGCCCGGGTAGCTCCTACAATGAGCAGTTCTTC